This T cell receptor (beta chain) derives from a study of blood T cell repertoires in COVID-19. Allocation to cohorts depended on clinical history reported by the participants. Trimming shortened V by 2 bases and J by 4 bases, and 13 bases separated the two germline ends. Germline values: CDR1 MNHEY, CDR2 SMNVEV (reference sequence). This CDR3 is 15 amino acids long. Original analysis: Estimated nucleated cell counts came from reference gene primer amplification. This table comes from immunoSEQ multiplex PCR, and its TCRdb copy is limited to in-frame clones, with some not included. V and J calls and clone size are given by that table; D and trimming were obtained from the DNA. The data contain under 350,000 clones, 70% to 90% of them singletons.

The receptor's source is a middle-aged woman with acute COVID-19. The V and J genes are TRBV27 and TRBJ2-3; maybe TRBD1 (5 bases). The sample was PBMCs or T cells enriched from blood (not recorded which). CDR3 loop: CASSLQGRAPDTQYF. CDR3 nucleotide sequence: TGTGCCAGCAGTTTACAGGGCAGGGCTCCAGATACGCAGTATTTT.